This TCR beta chain comes out of a study of CD4 T cells in relation to SARS-CoV-2 and coronaviruses (dated by TCRdb to about 2021). Regarding the study in general: In the ViraFEST assay, PBMCs were cultured with antigen for nine to ten days, after which TCR beta CDR3s were sequenced to identify clonal expansions specific to the antigen. The negative reference condition was either a culture with an HIV-1 Nef peptide pool or a culture with no peptide. Patient-derived lymphoblastoid cell lines were used to map the HLA restriction of shared crossreactive spike epitopes. The study assessed, at the TCR clonotype level, memory CD4+ T cell crossreactivity between SARS-CoV-2 and common cold coronavirus spike proteins. The Adaptive Biotechnologies TCR-sequencing kit was used to sequence samples from three pre-COVID donors and the naive versus memory experiments, while other data came from Illumina-based sequencing. A different, Illumina-based TCR-beta assay was used to sequence expansion assays from other donors in the study.

On the study overall, not on this receptor specifically: Because the crossreactivity analysis focused on spike protein, crossreactivity against other viral proteins was not assessed. Compared with monoreactive clones, crossreactive clones had significantly weaker SARS-CoV-2-driven expansion, a result consistent with antigenic imprinting. Memory CD4+ clonotypes crossrecognizing SARS-CoV-2 and at least one common cold coronavirus spike were found in 60% to 75% of donors. Small numbers of patients and of tested TCRs limited the study. Pre-pandemic and post-infection samples were not both contributed by any donor, so tracing of the source of pre-existing responses was limited.

The library relied on the immunoSEQ multiplex PCR assay. Under the source paper's analysis protocol: During preprocessing, nonproductive sequences were removed, as were CDR3s that did not start with C, did not end with F or W, or were shorter than 7 amino acids. Antigen-specific clonotypes were called with the MANAFEST web app on the basis of expansion relative to the reference and to other culture wells. To be counted as positive, a clone had to show significant expansion compared with the reference culture, at an FDR below 0.05, in 2 of 3 replicate wells. Positive clones also required significant expansion versus all other tandem wells and an odds ratio above 5. CDR3 homology was quantified as pairwise Levenshtein distance, calculated with the stringdist R package after three terminal residues were trimmed from each end. This immuneACCESS table, as held by TCRdb, lists in-frame sequences with V and J called but not all clones. Of the missing ones, under half trace to an unresolved V gene in checked studies; the others have no known cause. V and J calls and clone size follow that table, whereas D and trimming were derived from the DNA. The sample table shows around 16,000 clones, and 76% are seen once. In total, the top ten clones hold around 30% of the sample.

With regard to this clone: Its target antigen remains unknown. No per-base quality is available; no much larger clone lies one base away.

CD4+ T cells from unexposed donors were collected before the COVID-19 pandemic (2011-2018). After less than 13 days of culture, CD4+ T cells were isolated with the EasySep CD4+ T cell isolation kit. As cell numbers permitted, CD4+ T cells from unexposed donors were tested for reactivity to SARS-CoV-2 S and N and to four common cold coronavirus spike pools. Approximately 2.1 million PBMCs per well were cultured in IMDM with 5% human AB serum and approximately 10 IU/ml IL-2. Half of the culture medium was replaced with fresh IL-2-containing medium on days 3 and 7. Triplicate replicate wells were generally used for each peptide culture condition. The leukapheresis product used for the unexposed donors was purchased from a commercial source. Ficoll-Paque PLUS gradient centrifugation was used to isolate PBMCs from either whole blood or leukapheresis product. The PBMCs went either fresh into the expansion assay or into cryopreservation at -140 degrees C. The QIAamp Micro DNA Kit was used to extract genomic DNA from the CD4+ T cells.

CDR1 is given as LNHNV and CDR2 as YYDKDF, both from the germline V gene (reference sequence). V lost 4 bases and J lost 3 bases, and the count of bases not matched to a germline gene is 1. Counted from cysteine to phenylalanine, this CDR3 has 14 amino acids. The CDR3 DNA has 42 bases and is translated from base 1. The sequence joins TRBV15 to TRBJ2-5; TRBD2 lines up with 11 middle nucleotides. Sequences were obtained from CD4+ T cells from PBMCs, cultured in vitro. The sequence came from a human donor in good health. The CDR3 corresponds to CATSKLAGEETQYF. The DNA is TGTGCCACCAGCAAACTAGCGGGAGAAGAGACCCAGTACTTC.